Listed below are T cell receptor beta chains from one sample, sequenced in a study of cytomegalovirus exposure and HLA in healthy donors. Clones were sequenced by immunoSEQ multiplex PCR, and TCRdb holds only the in-frame ones, with some missing. The table has about 200,000 clones, around 77% seen once. The sample consisted of PBMCs. These receptors were collected from a woman aged 30 to 39 in good health and CMV-seronegative. Both conserved end residues are part of each CDR3. A D gene is named only where the DNA matches it firmly. Clone size is given for some rows only: seen once, a few or many times, or a class if the clone is expanded.

v_gene	d_gene	abundance	j_gene	CDR3nt	CDR3aa
TRBV7-9	NA	NA	TRBJ2-3	TGTGCCAGCAGCTTGGAGGGCACAGATACGCAGTATTTT	CASSLEGTDTQYF
TRBV9	TRBD1	NA	TRBJ2-7	TGTGCCAGCAGCGTACAGACAGGGGCCGCCTACGAGCAGTACTTC	CASSVQTGAAYEQYF
TRBV7-9	TRBD2	NA	TRBJ2-7	TGTGCCAGCAGCTTAGCGCGCGGGGGGGCGGCTCGGGAGCAGTACTTC	CASSLARGGAAREQYF
TRBV4-2	NA	NA	TRBJ1-1	TGTGCCAGCAGCCACGTGGGGGGGGACCTGAACACTGAAGCTTTCTTT	CASSHVGGDLNTEAFF
TRBV9	TRBD2	NA	TRBJ2-2	TGTGCCAGCAGCGTTCCAGCGGGGGACACCGGGGAGCTGTTTTTT	CASSVPAGDTGELFF
TRBV28	NA	NA	TRBJ1-1	TGTGCCAGCAGTACTATAGTGGCTTTCTTT	CASSTIVAFF
TRBV6-5	TRBD1	once	TRBJ2-7	TGTGCCAGCAGTACCGAGACAGGGGAAAATTACGAGCAGTACTTC	CASSTETGENYEQYF
TRBV5-8	NA	few	TRBJ1-6	TGTGCCAGCAGCAATGAAGTTGGCGGGCGCTCCTATAATTCACCCCTCCACTTT	CASSNEVGGRSYNSPLHF
TRBV7-9	NA	few	TRBJ2-4	TGTGCCAGCAGCTTACTCGGACAAAAAAACATTCAGTACTTC	CASSLLGQKNIQYF
TRBV9	NA	NA	TRBJ1-1	TGTGCCAGCAGCGCAGGTCGAAACACTGAAGCTTTCTTT	CASSAGRNTEAFF
TRBV4-2	NA	few	TRBJ1-2	TGTGCCAGCAGCCAGGTCACAGATTTCGATGGCTACACCTTC	CASSQVTDFDGYTF
TRBV25-1	NA	NA	TRBJ1-4	TGTGCCAGCAGTGAAGGTCAAGGCACCCTCAGAGGAAATGAAAAACTGTTTTTT	CASSEGQGTLRGNEKLFF
TRBV2	NA	once	TRBJ1-1	TGTGCCAGCATTTACGGCGGTGAAGCTTTCTTT	CASIYGGEAFF
TRBV6-4	NA	few	TRBJ2-6	TGTGCCAGCAGAGGAGCGCCCTCTGGGGCCAACGTCCTGACTTTC	CASRGAPSGANVLTF
TRBV29-1	TRBD2	NA	TRBJ2-7	TGCAGCGCGGGACTAGGGGCCTACGAGCAGTACTTC	CSAGLGAYEQYF
TRBV27	NA	NA	TRBJ1-4	TGTGCCAGCAGTACAAGCTCGGAGAGGCTGTTTTTT	CASSTSSERLFF
TRBV28	NA	NA	TRBJ1-3	TGTGCCAGCAGTGTTCCCCAGGGTACAACTGGAAACACCATATATTTT	CASSVPQGTTGNTIYF
TRBV21-1	NA	NA	TRBJ1-1	TGTGCCAGCAGCAAGGGAGACCCGGGCTGGAAGGGCATGAACACTGAAGCTTTCTTT	CASSKGDPGWKGMNTEAFF
TRBV5-1	NA	NA	TRBJ1-2	TGCGCCAGCAGCCCTTCCAACCTACGATCAGGGGTGCAGGGCTACACCTTC	CASSPSNLRSGVQGYTF
TRBV7-9	TRBD1	NA	TRBJ1-4	TGTGCCAGCACACGGACAGGCGAGGGGGAAAAACTGTTTTTT	CASTRTGEGEKLFF
TRBV6-1	TRBD1	NA	TRBJ2-7	TGTGCCAGCAGTTTGGGACAGTCACCCTACGAGCAGTACTTC	CASSLGQSPYEQYF
TRBV5-6	TRBD1	NA	TRBJ1-2	TGTGCCAGCAGCTTCCTTTTCGGGACAGCTTATGGCTACACCTTC	CASSFLFGTAYGYTF
TRBV6-1	TRBD1	once	TRBJ2-5	TGTGCCAGCAGTGGACAGGGGGCAATCTCCTGGGAGACCCAGTACTTC	CASSGQGAISWETQYF
TRBV5-1	TRBD1	NA	TRBJ2-3	TGCGCCAGCAGCAAAGGGACAGATCACGATACGCAGTATTTT	CASSKGTDHDTQYF